The text below deals with one T cell receptor beta chain. Looked up from germline, CDR1 is LGHNA and CDR2 is YNFKEQ. After removal of 1 base from V and 4 bases from J, the junction contained 5 bases not matched to a gene. CDR3 length: 16 residues. The protocol was immunoSEQ multiplex PCR, while the TCRdb copy is restricted to in-frame clones and leaves out a portion. This sample carries 60,000 to 65,000 clones, about 87% of them seen once, and the ten largest clones take around 4.9%. This entry belongs to a study of technical replicates of blood from a handful of donors. The clonotype originates from a human donor in good health. Some clones in this sample may be carry-over from other donors' samples. The chain has TRBV4-2 and TRBJ1-2; TRBD1 matches at 11 bases. The source material was PBMCs. CDR3 protein: CASSQAQGQGGYGYTF. CDR3 nucleotide sequence: TGTGCCAGCAGCCAAGCCCAGGGACAGGGGGGCTATGGCTACACCTTC.